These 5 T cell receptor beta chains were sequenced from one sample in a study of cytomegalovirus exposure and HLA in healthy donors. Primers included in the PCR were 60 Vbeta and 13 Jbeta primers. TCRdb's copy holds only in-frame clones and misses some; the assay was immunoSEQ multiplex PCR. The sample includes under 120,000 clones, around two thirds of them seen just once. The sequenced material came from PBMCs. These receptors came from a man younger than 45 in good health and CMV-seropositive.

CDR3 nucleotide sequence: TGTGCCAGTACCCACGGGGGGCAGGGCTATGGCTACACCTTC. This encodes CASTHGGQGYGYTF. The chain uses TRBV19 and TRBJ1-2, with a weak D call TRBD1 (6 bases). The V and J ends lost 7 bases and 4 bases respectively, with 16 bases between them. Germline CDR1 reads LNHDA; CDR2 reads SQIVND (reference sequence). The CDR3 loop spans 14 amino acids.

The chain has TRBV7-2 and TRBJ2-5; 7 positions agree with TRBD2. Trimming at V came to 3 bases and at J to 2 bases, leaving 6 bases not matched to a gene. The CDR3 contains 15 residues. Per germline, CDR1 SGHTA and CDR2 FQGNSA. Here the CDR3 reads CASSFSGGGQETQYF. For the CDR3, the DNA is TGTGCCAGCAGCTTCTCGGGGGGAGGACAAGAGACCCAGTACTTC.

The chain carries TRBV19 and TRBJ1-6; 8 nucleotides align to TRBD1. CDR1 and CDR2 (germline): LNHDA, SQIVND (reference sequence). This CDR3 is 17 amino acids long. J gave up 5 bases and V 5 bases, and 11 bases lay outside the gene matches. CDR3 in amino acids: CASSFRSDRGNNSPLHF. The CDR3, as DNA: TGTGCCAGTAGTTTCCGATCCGACAGGGGAAATAATTCACCCCTCCACTTT.

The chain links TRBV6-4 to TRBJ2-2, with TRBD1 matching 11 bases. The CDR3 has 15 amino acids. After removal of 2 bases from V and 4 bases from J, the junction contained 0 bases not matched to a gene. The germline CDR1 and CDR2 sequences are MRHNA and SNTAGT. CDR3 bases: TGTGCCAGCAGTGACGGACAGGGGGCCACCGGGGAGCTGTTTTTT. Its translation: CASSDGQGATGELFF.

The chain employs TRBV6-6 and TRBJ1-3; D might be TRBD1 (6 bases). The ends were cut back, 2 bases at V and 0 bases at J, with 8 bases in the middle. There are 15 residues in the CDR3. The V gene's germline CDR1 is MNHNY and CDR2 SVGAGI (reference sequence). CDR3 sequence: CASSYTGSSGNTIYF. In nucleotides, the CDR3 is TGTGCCAGCAGTTACACAGGGAGCTCTGGAAACACCATATATTTT.